The T cell receptor (beta chain) described here comes from a study of cytomegalovirus exposure and HLA in healthy donors. Study results and limitations: Trimming of TCR beta V- and J-genes showed a link, identified in a later analysis, to a missense DCLRE1C variant. Sequence variants that were highly shared formed a cluster that was likely a sequencing artifact. High specificity and sensitivity for cytomegalovirus status were reported for the classifier. In an earlier analysis, productive rearrangement rates for most beta V segments clustered near 87% or 30%.

To note about this clone: Antigen unknown.

The V end lost 8 bases, the J end lost 6 bases, and 8 bases lay between the germline ends. The CDR3 is 12 amino acids. The germline V gene encodes CDR1 MNHEY and CDR2 SVGAGI. The PCR was carried out with 60 Vbeta primers and 13 Jbeta primers. The repertoire was sequenced with immunoSEQ multiplex PCR; TCRdb's copy has only in-frame clones and lacks some. The sample records roughly 200,000 clones, 70% being singletons. This receptor was obtained from a man aged 40-50 years in good health and CMV-seropositive. The V and J genes are TRBV6-5 and TRBJ1-6; possibly TRBD1 for D (5 bases). Sequencing was done on a sample of PBMCs. CDR3 nucleotide sequence: TGTGCCAGCTCGCAGGGTAATTCACCCCTCCACTTT. Translating gives CASSQGNSPLHF.